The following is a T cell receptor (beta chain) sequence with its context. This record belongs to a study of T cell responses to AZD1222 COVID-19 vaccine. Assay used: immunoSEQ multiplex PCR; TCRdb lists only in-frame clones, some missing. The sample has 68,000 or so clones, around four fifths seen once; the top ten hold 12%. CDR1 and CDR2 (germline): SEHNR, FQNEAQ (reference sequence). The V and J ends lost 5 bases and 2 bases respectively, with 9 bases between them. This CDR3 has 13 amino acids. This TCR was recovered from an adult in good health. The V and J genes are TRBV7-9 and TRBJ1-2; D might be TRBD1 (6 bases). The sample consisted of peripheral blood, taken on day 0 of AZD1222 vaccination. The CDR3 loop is CASSRGGNYGYTF. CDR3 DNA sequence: TGTGCCAGCAGCAGGGGGGGAAACTATGGCTACACCTTC.